This T cell receptor (beta chain) was identified during a study of blood T cells in healthy people across ages. Together with a sample-barcoded 5' primer, a J-beta primer mix was included in a second PCR lasting about 7 to 11 cycles. TCRdb redid the calling of the 5' RACE reads with MiXCR, one entry per CDR3 protein. The profile shows 1.2 million to 1.5 million distinct CDR3 sequences, 42% of them singletons. This clonotype has a handful of counts. The antigen is not known. The CDR3 extends over 10 amino acids. Per germline, CDR1 SQVTM and CDR2 ANQGSEA. The V gene lost 4 bases and the J gene lost 7 bases, with 7 bases spanning the gap. Each sample provided at least 6 micrograms of extracted total RNA. Findings and limits, study-wide: Donors of long life had a larger count of naive CD4+ cells and greater diversity than aged donors. Reliance upon unsorted PBMCs precluded definitive naive versus antigen-experienced comparison.

The receptor was isolated from a woman between 18 and 29 years old in good health. Sequencing was done on a sample of blood. The V and J genes are TRBV29-1 and TRBJ1-1, with D possibly TRBD1 on 5 matching bases. CDR3 in amino acids: CSVGGGEAFF. For the CDR3, the DNA is TGCAGCGTTGGTGGGGGTGAAGCTTTCTTT.